This T cell receptor (beta chain) originates from a study of blood T cell repertoires in COVID-19 (TCRdb year 2020). About the investigation overall: Samples covering the acute and convalescent phases of COVID-19 were provided by collaborators in the United States, Italy and Spain. The repertoires were released in a freely available public database intended as a resource for research on the immune response to SARS-CoV-2. The samples were drawn from two sources: the first 160 participants of the ongoing ImmuneRACE study, and fewer than 1,500 subjects contributed by 6 global collaborators. Where available, HLA class I and class II types were taken from metadata supplied by the sample provider and were not determined by assay-based typing. Nearly every sample came with metadata listing a de-identified subject ID, COVID-19 status, age in years and sex. The prospective study material was composed of cDNA or gDNA derived from T cells, B-cell-depleted T cells, or PBMCs. The dataset comprised deeply sampled blood TCRbeta repertoires from subjects exposed to, actively infected with, or recovered from COVID-19.

Another Seattle source contributed samples from volunteer blood donors who had recovered from COVID-19. Each collaborating institution followed its own protocols to collect whole blood in K2EDTA tubes. For TCRbeta analysis, collaborator samples were shipped as frozen whole blood, as isolated PBMCs, or as DNA extracted from either sample type. V and J lose 9 bases and 3 bases, and a span of 18 bases separates them. Reading the germline V gene (reference sequence) gives CDR1 LNHDA and CDR2 SQIVND. From cysteine to phenylalanine, the CDR3 is 14 amino acids long. Only the CDR3 DNA stays, 42 bases, in frame from base 1. TCRbeta CDR3 regions were amplified from genomic DNA by means of the immunoSEQ Assay, a bias-controlled multiplex PCR. The original methods were these. The number of nucleated cells in each sample was estimated from the amplification of reference gene primers within the assay. To quantify the absolute abundance of each unique TCRbeta CDR3 rearrangement, sequence reads were collapsed and filtered. For each sample, productive Simpson clonality was calculated as the square root of Simpson's diversity index over productive rearrangements. This immuneACCESS table, as held by TCRdb, lists in-frame sequences with V and J called but not all clones. Of the missing ones, under half trace to an unresolved V gene in checked studies; the others have no known cause. The V and J calls and the clone size are those of that table, but D and trimming were determined from the DNA. The sample table records approximately 250,000 clones; about 79% of these occur just once. The ten largest clones add up to 2% to 2.5% of the sample.

Points the paper makes about the study in general: The quantity of clinical and demographic metadata differed by source and by participant and was supplied without curation.

This clone was picked up a small number of times. Its binding antigen is unknown. Per-base quality was not reported, and no clone a single base away is much larger than it. The sample was peripheral blood. This sequence was found in a man aged 35 to 55 who had recovered from COVID-19. This receptor chain uses TRBV19 and TRBJ2-7, with the identity of the D gene unclear. This receptor carries the CDR3 CASNRMGRNYEQYF. DNA sequence: TGTGCCAGCAACCGGATGGGCAGGAACTACGAGCAGTACTTC. Outside the CDR3, residues come from the reference TRBV19 and TRBJ2-7 proteins, so the full variable domain is: DGGITQSPKYLFRKEGQNVTLSCEQNLNHDAMYWYRQDPGQGLRLIYYSQIVNDFQKGDIAEGYSVSREKKESFPLTVTSAQKNPTAFYLCASNRMGRNYEQYFGPGTRLTVT.